Presented here are 27 T cell receptor beta chains from one specimen sequenced in a study of shared clonotypes between healthy human individuals (TCRdb year 2020). The library was built by means of the immunoSEQ multiplex PCR assay. This is the immuneACCESS table as TCRdb keeps it, with only in-frame sequences that have V and J called. A part of the clones is gone; compared with another copy, unresolved V genes explain less than half, and the rest is unexplained. The sample table lists 470,000 or so clones, over 70% of them with a count of one. Clones ranked in the top ten supply about an eighth of the sample. The sample was PBMCs. The receptors were sampled from a woman aged 40 to 50 in good health. Some clones in this sample may be carry-over from other donors' samples.

For this clone: This likely traces to a read error, being one base from a far larger clone. Other DNA sequences in this specimen translate into the identical CDR3. The chain is built from TRBV25-1 and TRBJ2-1; 9 nucleotides agree with TRBD2. The germline gives CDR1 MGHDK, CDR2 SYGVNS. This CDR3 has 15 residues. Trimming removed 6 bases from V and 8 bases from J; junction bases left unmatched: 11. The CDR3 reads CASSEKGSGSDEQFF. CDR3 in DNA: TGTGCCAGCAGCGAAAAGGGTAGCGGGAGTGATGAGCAGTTCTTC.

Remarks on this clone: This sequence is one base from a far larger clone and is likely a read error. The rearrangement links TRBV2 to TRBJ1-2; tentative D call: TRBD1 (5 bases). This CDR3 region has 13 residues. CDR1 is SNHLY and CDR2 is FYNNEI in the germline V gene. The germline V and J ends were trimmed by 5 bases and 6 bases, with 13 bases remaining between them. As DNA, the CDR3 is TGTGCCAGCAGTCTGACTGGGACGGATGGCTACACCTTC. It specifies CASSLTGTDGYTF.

Note on this clone: A far bigger clonotype differs at one base, so this is likely a read error. The rearrangement uses TRBV7-3 and TRBJ2-2; D may correspond to TRBD1 or TRBD2 (5 bases each). From germline, CDR1 is SGHTA and CDR2 FQGTGA. This CDR3 has 14 amino acids. With 2 bases removed from V and 8 bases from J, the gap between germline ends came to 12 bases. This chain's CDR3 is CASSLVAGTGELFF. The CDR3 region has the DNA TGTGCCAGCAGCTTAGTGGCAGGGACGGGGGAGCTGTTTTTT.

V gene TRBV2 combines with J gene TRBJ2-5, with 8 bases that match TRBD1. J lost 3 bases, V lost 1 base, and 7 bases had no gene match. CDR1 and CDR2 from the germline V gene are SNHLY and FYNNEI. The CDR3 sequence is 16 residues long. This chain's CDR3 is CASSEGQGAWEETQYF. CDR3 DNA: TGTGCCAGCAGTGAAGGTCAGGGGGCTTGGGAAGAGACCCAGTACTTC.

The rearrangement uses TRBV19 and TRBJ2-7; D is possibly TRBD2 (6 bases). The CDR3 totals 14 residues. Germline CDR1 LNHDA, CDR2 SQIVND (reference sequence). V dropped 1 base and J dropped 2 bases, with 9 bases sitting between them. The CDR3 loop is CASSIVGGAYEQYF. DNA for the CDR3: TGTGCCAGTAGTATAGTGGGGGGAGCCTACGAGCAGTACTTC.

The V gene is TRBV10-3, the J gene TRBJ2-7; 14 bases map to TRBD2. Trimming at V came to 10 bases and at J to 0 bases, leaving 11 bases not matched to a gene. The CDR3 consists of 17 residues. From germline, CDR1 is ENHRY and CDR2 SYGVKD. CDR3 residues: CASSRTSGRTSSYEQYF. The CDR3 coding sequence is TGTGCCAGCTCTCGGACTAGCGGGAGGACGAGCTCCTACGAGCAGTACTTC.

In regard to this clone: A far bigger clonotype differs at one base, so this is likely a read error. The rearrangement joins TRBV18 to TRBJ1-1; D uncertain. This CDR3 has 14 amino acids. Germline V CDR1 and CDR2: KGHSH, LQKENI. CDR3 nucleotide sequence: TGTGCCAGCTCACCACCCTCCATGAACACTGAAGTTTTCTTT. This translates into CASSPPSMNTEVFF.

The V and J genes are TRBV14 and TRBJ2-5, with 12 bases fitting TRBD2. The CDR3 covers 15 residues. The J segment lost 5 bases and the V segment lost 2 bases, leaving 3 bases of the junction unmatched. Germline V CDR1 and CDR2: SGHDN, FVKESK. Here the CDR3 DNA reads TGTGCCAGCAGCCAAAGACTAGCGGGAGCCGAGACCCAGTACTTC. Amino acid sequence: CASSQRLAGAETQYF.

V usage is TRBV18 and J usage is TRBJ1-2; 7 nucleotides agree with TRBD1. The trim removed 8 bases at V and 6 bases at J, leaving 12 bases unmatched. The CDR3 extends over 14 amino acids. In germline, CDR1 is KGHSH, CDR2 LQKENI. In DNA, the CDR3 is TGTGCCAGCGAAAACAGGGGTCTTTCTGATGGCTACACCTTC. Amino acid sequence: CASENRGLSDGYTF.

CDR3 loop: CASSLGTSGRADTQYF. The CDR3 nucleotides are TGTGCCAGCAGCTTAGGGACTAGCGGGAGGGCCGATACGCAGTATTTT. The chain employs TRBV11-3 and TRBJ2-3; 15 bases match TRBD2. The trim removed 1 base at V and 6 bases at J, leaving 2 bases unmatched. This CDR3 has 16 amino acids. The V gene's germline CDR1 is SGHNT and CDR2 YENEEA. The variable domain in full, with the rest retrieved from reference TRBV11-3 and TRBJ2-3, is EAGVVQSPRYKIIEKKQPVAFWCNPISGHNTLYWYLQNLGQGPELLIRYENEEAVDDSQLPKDRFSAERLKGVDSTLKIQPAELGDSAVYLCASSLGTSGRADTQYFGPGTRLTVL.

Turning to this clone: This likely stems from a read error, as it lies one base from a far larger clone. The sample holds other DNA sequences that translate to the same CDR3. The gene calls are TRBV6-5 and TRBJ1-5; D not certain. The germline gives CDR1 MNHEY, CDR2 SVGAGI. This CDR3 is 14 amino acids long. CDR3 sequence: CASSPSSGDQPQHF. The CDR3 nucleotides read TGTGCTAGCAGCCCCTCAAGTGGGGATCAGCCCCAGCATTTT.

This rearrangement joins TRBV18 to TRBJ2-6; weak D call: TRBD1 (5 bases). V was pared by 3 bases and J by 1 base, with 7 bases between. CDR1 is KGHSH and CDR2 is LQKENI in the germline V gene. This CDR3 is built from 15 residues. In DNA form, the CDR3 reads TGTGCCAGCTCACCGACAGTATCTGGGGCCAACGTCCTGACTTTC. Protein: CASSPTVSGANVLTF.

This clone appeared once. With a far larger clone one base away, a read error is the likely cause. The rearrangement links TRBV30 to TRBJ1-5; D remains ambiguous. The germline V gene has CDR1 GTSNPN and CDR2 SVGIG (reference sequence). The CDR3 is 12 residues long. The CDR3 nucleotides read TGTGCCTGTAGTGGGAGCAATCAGCCCCAGCATTTT. Translated: CACSGSNQPQHF.

The CDR3 DNA reads as TGTGCCAGCAGCCCCGCCCGCCGGACTAGCGGGAGCAATGAGCAGTTCTTC. Translated: CASSPARRTSGSNEQFF. The chain recombines TRBV7-7 with TRBJ2-1, with TRBD2 identical over 13 bases. This CDR3 has 17 residues. V lost 5 bases and J lost 6; bases outside the gene matches: 10. CDR1 SSHAT and CDR2 FNYEAQ come from the germline V gene (reference sequence).

J is TRBJ1-4 and V is TRBV28; TRBD1 agrees at 7 bases. The CDR3 is 15 amino acids. V dropped 8 bases and J dropped 8; count of bases not matched to a gene: 14. Germline V gene sequence: CDR1 MDHEN, CDR2 SYDVKM. The CDR3 here is CASAEGGHRGEKLFF. In DNA form, the CDR3 reads TGTGCCAGCGCTGAAGGGGGCCACCGAGGGGAAAAACTGTTTTTT.

This clone appeared once. The DNA for the CDR3 is TGTGCCAGCAGCTTAATGGGACAGGGCACCGATCAGCCCCAGCATTTT. Translating it yields CASSLMGQGTDQPQHF. The chain uses TRBV7-8 and TRBJ1-5, with TRBD1 matching 9 bases. This CDR3 is built from 16 residues. Germline CDR1 reads SGHVS; CDR2 reads FQNEAQ. The V and J ends lost 2 bases and 5 bases, in that order; junction bases with no gene match: 7.

V usage is TRBV18 and J usage is TRBJ2-7; 9 nucleotides agree with TRBD2. There are 14 residues in the CDR3. With V trimmed by 2 bases and J by 3 bases, 2 bases remained unmatched. Per the germline V gene, CDR1 is KGHSH and CDR2 is LQKENI. CDR3 nucleotides: TGTGCCAGCTCACCAAGTAGCGGGAGCTACGAGCAGTACTTC. This encodes CASSPSSGSYEQYF.

To note about this clone: Given a far larger clone just one base away, this is likely a sequencing read error. This chain connects TRBV11-2 to TRBJ2-5, with TRBD2 identical over 12 bases. Losses at the gene ends were 4 bases for V and 6 bases for J; bases not matched to a gene: 15. Germline V gene data show CDR1 as SGHAT and CDR2 as FQNNGV. The CDR3 has 18 residues. The CDR3 here is CASSSGGLAGGPGKTQYF. The CDR3 bases are TGTGCCAGCAGCTCAGGCGGCCTAGCGGGAGGGCCGGGGAAGACCCAGTACTTC.

The chain recombines TRBV10-3 with TRBJ2-7; 12 bases agree with TRBD1. The CDR3 runs 16 residues. With V trimmed by 4 bases and J by 1 base, 5 bases remained unmatched. Germline V lookup: CDR1 ENHRY, CDR2 SYGVKD. CDR3 coding DNA: TGTGCCATCAGTGTCCCGGGACAGGGGGCATCCTACGAGCAGTACTTC. It translates to CAISVPGQGASYEQYF.

The table lists this clone with many counts. The chain uses TRBV6-1 and TRBJ2-7; weak D call: TRBD1 (6 bases). CDR1 and CDR2 (germline): MNHNS, SASEGT. V was cut by 6 bases and J by 1 base, with 7 bases left in between. The CDR3 is 12 residues long. The CDR3 reads CASRTGSYEQYF. The CDR3, as DNA: TGTGCCAGCAGGACAGGATCCTACGAGCAGTACTTC.

This CDR3 is CASSLSFQETQYF. The CDR3 nucleotides are TGTGCCAGCTCACTAAGTTTCCAAGAGACCCAGTACTTC. The rearrangement uses TRBV18 and TRBJ2-5, with D uncertain. The germline gives CDR1 KGHSH, CDR2 LQKENI. With 4 bases removed from V and 1 base from J, the gap between germline ends came to 7 bases. The CDR3 covers 13 residues.

The V call is TRBV28, the J call TRBJ1-1; no firm D call. V was shortened by 9 bases and J by 1 base, with 18 bases between the two germline ends. The CDR3 covers 15 residues. Germline CDR1 reads MDHEN; CDR2 reads SYDVKM. The CDR3 loop is CASSSPEEWNTEAFF. DNA of the CDR3: TGTGCCAGTTCGTCACCGGAAGAGTGGAACACTGAAGCTTTCTTT.

This clone was recorded many times. At the DNA level, this CDR3 is encoded by other sequences in the same sample as well. This chain uses TRBV7-6 with TRBJ1-1, with 8 bases aligning to TRBD1. This CDR3 contains 19 residues. V gave up 4 bases and J gave up 1 base; unmatched junction bases: 17. Germline CDR1 reads SGHVS; CDR2 reads FNYEAQ. The CDR3 DNA reads as TGTGCCAGCAGCTCCAATACAGGGACAGGTGTCGGGAAGAACACTGAAGCTTTCTTT. Its translation is CASSSNTGTGVGKNTEAFF.

The chain recombines TRBV4-1 with TRBJ2-2; D not certain. The CDR3 sequence is 15 residues long. The germline V gene has CDR1 MGHRA and CDR2 YSYEKL. Trimming took off 3 bases at V and 4 bases at J, with 12 bases between the two ends. CDR3 loop: CASSHNKGSTGELFF. The CDR3 nucleotides are TGCGCCAGCAGCCATAATAAGGGAAGCACCGGGGAGCTGTTTTTT.

The rearrangement joins TRBV28 to TRBJ2-7, with 11 bases fitting TRBD2. The CDR3 totals 14 residues. The junction had 5 bases not matched to a gene; V was cut back by 6 bases and J by 4 bases. Germline V gene data show CDR1 as MDHEN and CDR2 as SYDVKM. This chain's CDR3 is CASSAWTSGYEQYF. CDR3 nucleotide sequence: TGTGCCAGCAGCGCTTGGACTAGCGGGTACGAGCAGTACTTC.

This chain uses TRBV29-1 with TRBJ2-7; D might be TRBD1 or TRBD2, each matching 5 bases. CDR3 length equals 14 residues. V dropped 4 bases and J dropped 0 bases, with 13 bases sitting between them. Looked up from germline, CDR1 is SQVTM and CDR2 is ANQGSEA. In DNA, the CDR3 is TGCAGCGTTGGACGGGGCGGGTCCTCCTACGAGCAGTACTTC. Its protein is CSVGRGGSSYEQYF.

This chain links TRBV11-2 with TRBJ2-7, with TRBD2 matching over 12 bases. Germline V gives CDR1 SGHAT, CDR2 FQNNGV. This CDR3 has 15 residues. V shed 3 bases and J 11 bases; nucleotides not matched to a gene: 11. The CDR3 nucleotides read TGTGCCAGCAGCTTTCAAGGACTAGCGGGACCCGGGAAGTACTTC. This gives the protein CASSFQGLAGPGKYF.